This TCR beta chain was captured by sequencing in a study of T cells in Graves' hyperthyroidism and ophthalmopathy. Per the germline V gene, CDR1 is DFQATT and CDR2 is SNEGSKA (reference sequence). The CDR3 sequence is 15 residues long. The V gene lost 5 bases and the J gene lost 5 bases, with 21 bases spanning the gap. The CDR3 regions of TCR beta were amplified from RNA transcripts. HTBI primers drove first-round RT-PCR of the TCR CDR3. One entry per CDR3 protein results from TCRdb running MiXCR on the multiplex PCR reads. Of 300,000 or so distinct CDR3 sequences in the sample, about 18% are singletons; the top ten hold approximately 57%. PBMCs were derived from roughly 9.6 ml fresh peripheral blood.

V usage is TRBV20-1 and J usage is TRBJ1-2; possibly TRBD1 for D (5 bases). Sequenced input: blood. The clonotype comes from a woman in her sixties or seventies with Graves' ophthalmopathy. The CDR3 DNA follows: TGCAGTGCTGATAACGCCGGGACGCAAACATATGGCTACACCTTC. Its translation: CSADNAGTQTYGYTF.